This TCR beta chain was retrieved from a study of shared clonotypes between healthy human individuals. Study-level points and caveats: All-four-donor shared clonotypes had higher generation probabilities than non-shared clonotypes did.

The CDR3 contains 16 residues. V was pared by 3 bases and J by 3 bases, with 16 bases between. Germline assignment: CDR1 SGHRS and CDR2 YFSETQ. The assay used deep level. This table comes from immunoSEQ multiplex PCR, and its TCRdb copy is limited to in-frame clones, with some not included. The sample has just over 2,000,000 clones, 85% to 95% seen once. A remark on this clone: Its matching antigen is unknown.

The split of CD4+ cells yielded CD45RA+ naive and CD45RA-negative memory subsets. The sequence was collected from a man aged 18 to 29 in good health. This chain connects TRBV5-1 to TRBJ1-3; D perhaps matches TRBD1 (5 bases). The sample taken for sequencing was naive CD4+ T cells sorted from blood. Regarding subset: CD45RA+ positively selected. The DNA for the CDR3 is TGCGCCAGCAGCTGGGGGACGATGGGTGGTGGAAACACCATATATTTT. Translating it yields CASSWGTMGGGNTIYF. Drawing the rest from reference TRBV5-1 and TRBJ1-3, the complete variable domain is KAGVTQTPRYLIKTRGQQVTLSCSPISGHRSVSWYQQTPGQGLQFLFEYFSETQRNKGNFPGRFSGRQFSNSRSEMNVSTLELGDSALYLCASSWGTMGGGNTIYFGEGSWLTVV.